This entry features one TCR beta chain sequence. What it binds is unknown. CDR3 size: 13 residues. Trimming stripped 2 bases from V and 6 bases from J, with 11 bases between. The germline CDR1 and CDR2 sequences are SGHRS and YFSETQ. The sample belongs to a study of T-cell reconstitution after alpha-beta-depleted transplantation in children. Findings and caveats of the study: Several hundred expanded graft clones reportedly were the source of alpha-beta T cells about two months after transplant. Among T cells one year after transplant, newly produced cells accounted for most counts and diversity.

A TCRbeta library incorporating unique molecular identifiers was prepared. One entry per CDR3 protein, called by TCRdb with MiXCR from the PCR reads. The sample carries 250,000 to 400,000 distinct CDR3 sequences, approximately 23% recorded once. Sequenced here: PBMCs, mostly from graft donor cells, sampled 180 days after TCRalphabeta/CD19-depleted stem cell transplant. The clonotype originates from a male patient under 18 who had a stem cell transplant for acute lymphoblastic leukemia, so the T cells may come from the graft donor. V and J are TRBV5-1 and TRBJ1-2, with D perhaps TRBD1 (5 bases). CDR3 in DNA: TGCGCCAGCAGCTTACCGGGACTTAATGGCTACACCTTC. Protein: CASSLPGLNGYTF.